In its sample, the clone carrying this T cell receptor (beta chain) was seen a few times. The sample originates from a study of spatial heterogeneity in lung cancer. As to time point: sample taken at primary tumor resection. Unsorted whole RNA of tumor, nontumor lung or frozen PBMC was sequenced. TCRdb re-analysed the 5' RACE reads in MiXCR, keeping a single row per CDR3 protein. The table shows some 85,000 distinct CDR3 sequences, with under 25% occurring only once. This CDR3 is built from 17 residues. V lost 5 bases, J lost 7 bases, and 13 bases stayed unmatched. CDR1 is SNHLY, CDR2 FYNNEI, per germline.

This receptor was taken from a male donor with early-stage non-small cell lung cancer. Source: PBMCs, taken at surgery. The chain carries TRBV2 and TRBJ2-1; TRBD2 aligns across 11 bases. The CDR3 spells CASSHRLAGGFRNEQFF. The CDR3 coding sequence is TGTGCCAGCAGTCACAGGCTAGCGGGAGGATTTAGGAATGAGCAGTTCTTC.